A single sample gave rise to the 5 T cell receptor beta chains below, sequenced in a study of T-cell reconstitution after alpha-beta-depleted transplantation in children. This sample's TCRbeta library carried unique molecular identifier barcodes. TCRdb re-analysed the PCR reads in MiXCR, keeping a single row per CDR3 protein. The table lists about 690,000 distinct CDR3 sequences, roughly 15% of them singletons. The sample in question was PBMCs from the stem cell graft donor, obtained from the stem cell graft. The receptors come from a human donor who donated a stem cell graft to a child with acute myeloid leukemia.

There are a few counts of this clonotype. The gene calls are TRBV20-1 and TRBJ1-1; D is ambiguous. In germline, CDR1 is DFQATT, CDR2 SNEGSKA (reference sequence). This CDR3 contains 11 residues. The CDR3 DNA reads TGCGGCGGGTCGGAGAACACTGAAGCTTTCTTT. Translation gives CGGSENTEAFF.

This clonotype turned up a few times. This CDR3 is CSARDRGQPSAFF. The CDR3, as DNA: TGCAGTGCTAGAGATAGGGGACAGCCTTCCGCTTTCTTT. The V and J genes are TRBV20-1 and TRBJ1-1, with 7 bases that match TRBD1. J was trimmed by 11 bases and V by 0 bases; bases with no gene match: 9. The CDR3 contains 13 residues. The germline CDR1 and CDR2 sequences are DFQATT and SNEGSKA (reference sequence).

The rearrangement uses TRBV6-5 and TRBJ1-4; D is perhaps TRBD1 (5 bases). CDR1 and CDR2 (germline): MNHEY, SVGAGI. The length of the CDR3 is 16 residues. Trimming took 1 base from V and 2 from J, leaving 11 bases between them. The CDR3 spells CASSYWGGATNEKLFF. CDR3 nucleotide sequence: TGTGCCAGCAGTTACTGGGGAGGGGCCACTAATGAAAAACTGTTTTTT.

This clonotype was detected many times. The chain combines TRBV20-1 with TRBJ2-5, with D uncertain. This CDR3 spans 9 amino acids. CDR1 and CDR2 from the germline V gene are DFQATT and SNEGSKA (reference sequence). Deletions cut 5 bases from V and 5 bases from J, with 3 bases between. CDR3 protein: CSAHETQYF. Written as DNA, the CDR3 is TGCAGTGCTCATGAGACCCAGTACTTC.

This clonotype was recorded a few times. This chain joins TRBV7-8 and TRBJ2-1; 11 bases match TRBD2. V lost 7 bases, J lost 7 bases, and 9 bases stayed unmatched. Germline V gives CDR1 SGHVS, CDR2 FQNEAQ. The CDR3 contains 15 residues. The CDR3 DNA reads as TGTGCCAGCACCCTGATAGCGGGGGGGCGGAATGAGCAGTTCTTC. Protein product: CASTLIAGGRNEQFF.